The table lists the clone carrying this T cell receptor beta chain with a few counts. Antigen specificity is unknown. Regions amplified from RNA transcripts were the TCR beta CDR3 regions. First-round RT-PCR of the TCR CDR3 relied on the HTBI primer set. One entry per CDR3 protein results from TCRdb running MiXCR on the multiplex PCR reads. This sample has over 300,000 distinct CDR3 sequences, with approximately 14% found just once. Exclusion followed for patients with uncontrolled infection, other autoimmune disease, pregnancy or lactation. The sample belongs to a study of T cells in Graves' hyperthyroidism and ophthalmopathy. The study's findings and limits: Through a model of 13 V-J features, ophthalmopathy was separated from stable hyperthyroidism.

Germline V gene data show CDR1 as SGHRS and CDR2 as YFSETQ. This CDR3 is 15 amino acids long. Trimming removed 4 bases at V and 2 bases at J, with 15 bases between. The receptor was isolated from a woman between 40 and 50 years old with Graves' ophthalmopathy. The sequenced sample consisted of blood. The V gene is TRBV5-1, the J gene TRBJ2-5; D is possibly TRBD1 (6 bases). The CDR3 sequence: CASSDPTGLQETQYF. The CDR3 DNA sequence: TGCGCCAGCAGCGACCCAACAGGGCTGCAAGAGACCCAGTACTTC.